The 7 T cell receptor beta chains reported below all come from one sample, sequenced in a study of cytomegalovirus exposure and HLA in healthy donors. PCR employed 60 Vbeta and 13 Jbeta primers. Profiled with immunoSEQ multiplex PCR; TCRdb holds only in-frame clones, not every one. This table holds around 130,000 clones, 70% to 85% found once. Sample: PBMCs. The receptor set was obtained from a man between 18 and 35 years old in good health and CMV-seropositive.

The rearrangement links TRBV28 to TRBJ1-5; tentative D call: TRBD1 (6 bases). This CDR3 spans 15 amino acids. CDR1 MDHEN and CDR2 SYDVKM come from the germline V gene. Deletions cut 6 bases from V and 0 bases from J, with 12 bases between. The CDR3 spells CASSQGTFSNQPQHF. The CDR3 bases are TGTGCCAGCAGCCAAGGGACATTTAGCAATCAGCCCCAGCATTTT.

This clone was seen only once. The genes are TRBV5-6 and TRBJ1-5, with D unclear. Germline loops: CDR1 SGHDT, CDR2 YYEEEE. Trimming stripped 4 bases from V and 6 bases from J, with 11 bases between. This CDR3 region has 13 residues. The CDR3 DNA sequence: TGTGCCAGCAGCCTCGGTCCAGGTCAGCCCCAGCATTTT. Amino acids: CASSLGPGQPQHF.

The chain links TRBV19 to TRBJ1-1; no definite D call. Germline V CDR1 and CDR2: LNHDA, SQIVND (reference sequence). The CDR3 is 11 residues long. The V end lost 6 bases, the J end lost 4 bases, and 6 bases lay between the germline ends. The CDR3 region has the DNA TGTGCCAGTAGGAGCCCCACTGAAGCTTTCTTT. This encodes CASRSPTEAFF. The full variable domain, its missing parts supplied by reference TRBV19 and TRBJ1-1, is DGGITQSPKYLFRKEGQNVTLSCEQNLNHDAMYWYRQDPGQGLRLIYYSQIVNDFQKGDIAEGYSVSREKKESFPLTVTSAQKNPTAFYLCASRSPTEAFFGQGTRLTVV.

The J gene is TRBJ1-5, the V gene TRBV6-1, with D tentatively TRBD1 (6 bases). Per the germline V gene, CDR1 is MNHNS and CDR2 is SASEGT. Trimming pared 5 bases from V and 7 bases from J, leaving 18 bases between. This CDR3 region has 15 residues. CDR3 loop: CASSTGTHQGQPQHF. The CDR3 DNA reads as TGTGCCAGCAGTACCGGGACACACCAAGGACAGCCCCAGCATTTT.

Notes on this clone: One end of the junction does not line up with germline, which may come from a read error. The chain joins TRBV18 to TRBJ2-6; 7 bases are shared with TRBD1. Germline V gene data show CDR1 as KGHSH and CDR2 as LQKENI. This CDR3 has 16 residues. The DNA of the CDR3 is TGTGCCAGCTCGCCAAGGGACAGCTCTGGGGCCAACGGCCTGACTTTC. Amino acid sequence: CASSPRDSSGANGLTF.

The rearrangement joins TRBV7-9 to TRBJ1-5, with 8 positions matching TRBD1. With 1 base clipped from V and 2 bases from J, the junction kept 7 bases outside the gene matches. The germline CDR1 and CDR2 sequences are SEHNR and FQNEAQ (reference sequence). The CDR3 has 17 residues. Here the CDR3 reads CASSLGTGSPGNQPQHF. The CDR3 DNA sequence: TGTGCCAGCAGCTTAGGGACAGGGAGTCCGGGCAATCAGCCCCAGCATTTT.

The chain recombines TRBV10-3 with TRBJ1-5; 7 bases fit TRBD1. V shed 3 bases and J 0 bases; nucleotides not matched to a gene: 2. The CDR3 has 15 amino acids. Germline V gene sequence: CDR1 ENHRY, CDR2 SYGVKD. CDR3 protein: CAISENRGSNQPQHF. In DNA, the CDR3 is TGTGCCATCAGTGAAAACAGGGGTAGCAATCAGCCCCAGCATTTT.